This T cell receptor (beta chain) was obtained from a study of blood T cell repertoires in COVID-19. Study-wide background: The origin of the acute and convalescent COVID-19 samples was the United States, Italy and Spain. Sources were T cells, B-cell-depleted T cells, or PBMCs; the material itself was cDNA or gDNA.

The V and J ends lost 1 base and 9 bases, in that order; junction bases with no gene match: 7. The CDR3 runs to 14 residues. Germline V gene lookup returns CDR1 SGHRS and CDR2 YFSETQ. In the authors' workflow: Reference gene primer amplification gave nucleated cell count estimates. The method was immunoSEQ multiplex PCR; TCRdb's version includes in-frame clones alone and lacks a portion of them. V, J and clone size were drawn from that table, and D and trimming were deduced from the DNA. The table has about 340,000 clones, 88% seen once. Seattle researchers signed up patients amid active infection and tracked them longitudinally.

Specimen: peripheral blood. The TCR comes from a woman between 65 and 79 years old with COVID-19, enrolled during active disease. The chain combines TRBV5-1 with TRBJ2-1; TRBD2 agrees at 7 bases. CDR3 protein: CASSLRLAEGEQFF. For the CDR3, the DNA is TGCGCCAGCAGCTTGAGGCTAGCGGAGGGTGAGCAGTTCTTC.